This T cell receptor beta chain emerged from a study of cytomegalovirus exposure and HLA in healthy donors. Study-level background: Of 300 to 450 genotyped donors, about 81% clustered with self-reported Caucasian donors.

A multiplex PCR was run with 60 Vbeta primers and 13 Jbeta primers. Generated by immunoSEQ multiplex PCR, the TCRdb table keeps only in-frame clones and is missing some. Among some 98,000 clones listed, about 80% were seen once. In this sample, this clone turned up once. CDR3 length: 13 residues. Germline CDR1 MDHEN, CDR2 SYDVKM. V was shortened by 2 bases and J by 3 bases, with 5 bases between the two germline ends. Sequencing was done on a sample of PBMCs. The receptor's source is a female donor in good health and CMV-seropositive. The chain employs TRBV28 and TRBJ2-1; D remains ambiguous. CDR3 protein: CASSLADYNEQFF. As DNA, the CDR3 is TGTGCCAGCAGTTTAGCGGACTACAATGAGCAGTTCTTC.